This T cell receptor (beta chain) was recovered during a study of identifying expanded T cells in peripheral blood. Collection occurred without any documented infections or immune events in donors. Here immunoSEQ multiplex PCR was the method, and the copy in TCRdb shows in-frame clones only, minus some. This table has approximately 100,000 clones, about 83% appearing once. This clone was found a few times. What it recognizes is unknown. Study observations and caveats: Variance in clone template counts between approximately 2-week samples significantly increased with total template count across all healthy donors. About 1.2 clones differed between technical replicates, versus approximately 16 and 20 over time.

This CDR3 region has 14 residues. The germline V gene encodes CDR1 GTSNPN and CDR2 SVGIG (reference sequence). V was shortened by 7 bases and J by 2 bases, with 16 bases between the two germline ends. Sequencing used blood. This TCR came from a person aged 18 to 75 in good health. This sequence joins TRBV30 and TRBJ2-3; D is perhaps TRBD1 or TRBD2 (5 bases each). As DNA, the CDR3 is TGTGCCTCTACCCGGGACCCGGACACAGATACGCAGTATTTT. Amino acids: CASTRDPDTDTQYF.